This TCR beta chain originates from a study of post-analysis software for immune sequencing data. Overall study findings and caveats: Patients had higher frequencies than controls of a handful of TRBV segments, including TRBV5-6, TRBV5-1 and TRBV20-1. Significantly lower normalized Chao1 diversity was seen in multiple sclerosis patients than in controls.

Per the germline V gene, CDR1 is ENHRY and CDR2 is SYGVKD. The CDR3 sequence is 16 residues long. Unmatched junction bases numbered 6, after V lost 4 bases and J lost 3 bases. Each TCR beta cDNA library carried unique molecular identifiers. TCRdb reanalysed the PCR reads using MiXCR and keeps one entry per CDR3 protein. The sample consists of 170,000 or so distinct CDR3 sequences, about 30% of them appearing once. This clonotype was recorded many times. The antigen is undetermined. This sequence was found in a girl between 5 and 17 years old with multiple sclerosis. Sequenced sample: blood. V usage is TRBV10-3 and J usage is TRBJ2-5, with 12 nucleotides matching TRBD1. Written as DNA, the CDR3 is TGTGCCATCAGTGGGGGGGACAGGGGGCTTGAAGAGACCCAGTACTTC. Translating it yields CAISGGDRGLEETQYF.